One sample yielded the 29 T cell receptor delta chains listed below, sequenced in a study of human gamma delta and Vdelta1 T cells. TCRdb reanalyzed the PCR reads using CATT. The sample lists over 10,000 delta-chain clones, about half seen once, with about 1.4% in the top ten. No antigens are known for them. The sequenced sample consisted of Vdelta1 gamma-delta T cells from blood grown in culture (DOT cells). These receptors all come from a human donor in good health.

This clone was counted a few times. The V call is TRDV1, the J call TRDJ2; D unclear. The CDR3 length is 19 residues. Trimming removed 1 base from V and 0 bases from J, with 18 bases in between. Germline CDR1 reads TSWWSYY; CDR2 reads QGS. CDR3 region: CALGEPSVVRTALTAQLFF. DNA of the CDR3: TGTGCTCTTGGGGAACCCTCCGTGGTGAGGACCGCTTTGACAGCACAACTCTTCTTT.

This clone appeared once. This rearrangement joins TRDV1 to TRDJ1; possibly TRDD2 for D (7 bases). Germline V gene data show CDR1 as TSWWSYY and CDR2 as QGS. This CDR3 has 26 residues. Trimming took off 0 bases at V and 2 bases at J, with 43 bases between the two ends. The CDR3 loop is CALGELRPSLPGDPTSPDFFTDKLIF. The CDR3 nucleotides read TGTGCTCTTGGGGAACTCCGGCCTTCCTTACCGGGGGACCCAACCTCTCCCGATTTTTTTACCGATAAACTCATCTTT.

This clone was picked up a small number of times. The chain links TRDV1 to TRDJ1; TRDD3 matches at 12 bases. The germline V gene has CDR1 TSWWSYY and CDR2 QGS. V lost 5 bases and J lost 2; bases outside the gene matches: 21. This CDR3 region has 21 residues. The CDR3 DNA reads TGTGCTCTTGGGTCAAGGATCCCCGAGCGCTGGGGGATACGCTGGACCGATAAACTCATCTTT. It specifies CALGSRIPERWGIRWTDKLIF.

This clone was seen a handful of times. The rearrangement joins TRDV1 to TRDJ1, with TRDD3 as a possible D gene (6 bases). The CDR3 consists of 17 residues. The V end lost 4 bases, the J end lost 2 bases, and 20 bases lay between the germline ends. Per germline, CDR1 TSWWSYY and CDR2 QGS. CDR3 protein: CALGVLPRNLGTDKLIF. CDR3 in DNA: TGTGCTCTTGGGGTTCTACCGCGTAACCTGGGGACCGATAAACTCATCTTT.

The rearrangement uses TRDV1 and TRDJ1, with 10 nucleotides matching TRDD3. Trimming cost V 1 base and J 2 bases; bases outside gene matches: 16. The CDR3 covers 20 residues. The germline CDR1 and CDR2 sequences are TSWWSYY and QGS. CDR3 DNA sequence: TGTGCTCTTGGGGAACCGATCCTACGGGGGATACGGGAGAATACCGATAAACTCATCTTT. Protein product: CALGEPILRGIRENTDKLIF.

The chain uses TRDV1 and TRDJ1; TRDD3 matches at 11 bases. Germline CDR1 TSWWSYY, CDR2 QGS. This CDR3 is 23 amino acids long. V dropped 2 bases and J dropped 0; count of bases not matched to a gene: 23. CDR3 coding DNA: TGTGCTCTTGGGGAAAATTGGTGTCCCCCCGATGGGGGATACGGATTTCACACCGATAAACTCATCTTT. Amino acids: CALGENWCPPDGGYGFHTDKLIF.

The chain couples TRDV1 to TRDJ1; TRDD3 matches 8 bases. V shed 4 bases and J 5 bases; nucleotides not matched to a gene: 21. Germline V CDR1 and CDR2: TSWWSYY, QGS. This CDR3 spans 19 amino acids. CDR3 amino acids: CALGAEPSRWGTIPDKLIF. The CDR3 coding sequence is TGTGCTCTTGGGGCTGAGCCTTCTCGCTGGGGGACCATACCTGATAAACTCATCTTT.

This rearrangement joins TRDV1 to TRDJ1, with 9 bases that match TRDD3. CDR3 length equals 20 residues. CDR1 and CDR2 from the germline V gene are TSWWSYY and QGS. V lost 2 bases to trimming and J lost 7 bases; unmatched junction nucleotides: 23. Here the CDR3 DNA reads TGTGCTCTTGGGGAATTCTCGGCTTCCTTCTTAACTGGGGGACAAATTAAACTCATCTTT. This codes for CALGEFSASFLTGGQIKLIF.

On this clone itself: One end of the junction varies from germline; a read error may be responsible. This chain joins TRDV1 and TRDJ1; D gene unclear. The germline V gene has CDR1 TSWWSYY and CDR2 QGS. The CDR3 consists of 16 residues. The CDR3 coding sequence is TGTGCTCTTGGGAAGGTCTTCGGGCAGTACACCGATAAACCCATCTTT. Protein product: CALGKVFGQYTDKPIF.

This clone was observed once. The V gene is TRDV1, the J gene TRDJ1; TRDD3 matches at 8 bases. With V trimmed by 0 bases and J by 1 base, 13 bases remained unmatched. CDR3 length: 19 residues. Germline CDR1 is TSWWSYY and CDR2 is QGS. The CDR3 is CALGELLPNRWGTTDKLIF. Here the CDR3 DNA reads TGTGCTCTTGGGGAACTACTTCCCAACCGCTGGGGGACCACCGATAAACTCATCTTT.

In its sample, this clone was seen a few times. V usage is TRDV2 and J usage is TRDJ1; 11 bases line up with TRDD3. The trim removed 1 base at V and 3 bases at J, leaving 0 bases unmatched. Germline V gene sequence: CDR1 GEAIGNYY, CDR2 EKD. This CDR3 has 14 residues. CDR3 DNA: TGTGCCTGTGACACTGGGGGATACGCCGATAAACTCATCTTT. Translated: CACDTGGYADKLIF.

J is TRDJ1 and V is TRDV1, with 7 positions matching TRDD2. The CDR3 has 19 residues. The germline CDR1 and CDR2 sequences are TSWWSYY and QGS. The V gene end was trimmed by 4 bases and the J gene end by 0 bases; junction bases not matched to a gene: 17. As DNA, the CDR3 is TGTGCTCTTGGGGGACGGATTCCTACCGTACTGATTTACACCGATAAACTCATCTTT. Residues: CALGGRIPTVLIYTDKLIF.

The V and J genes are TRDV1 and TRDJ1; D possibly corresponds to TRDD2 (7 bases). Trimming left V 2 bases short and J 1 base short, with 20 bases between. Per the germline V gene, CDR1 is TSWWSYY and CDR2 is QGS. The CDR3 is 18 residues long. This chain's CDR3 is CALGEKGPSWGATDKLIF. The CDR3 DNA sequence: TGTGCTCTTGGGGAAAAGGGACCTTCCTGGGGTGCCACCGATAAACTCATCTTT.

This clone was detected only a few times. This chain links TRDV1 with TRDJ3; D may be TRDD3 (6 bases). Per the germline V gene, CDR1 is TSWWSYY and CDR2 is QGS. This CDR3 comprises 19 residues. The germline V and J ends were trimmed by 3 bases and 0 bases, with 15 bases remaining between them. CDR3 residues: CALGEDYWASSWDTRQMFF. CDR3 coding DNA: TGTGCTCTTGGGGAGGACTACTGGGCCAGCTCCTGGGACACCCGACAGATGTTTTTC.

The chain carries TRDV1 and TRDJ1; tentative D call: TRDD3 (5 bases). V gave up 4 bases and J gave up 1 base, with 10 bases separating them. This CDR3 contains 14 residues. The germline CDR1 and CDR2 sequences are TSWWSYY and QGS. The CDR3 nucleotides are TGTGCTCTTGGGGGGGGGCTCTCCACCGATAAACTCATCTTT. Amino acids: CALGGGLSTDKLIF.

V usage is TRDV1 and J usage is TRDJ1; 12 bases agree with TRDD3. Germline V gene data show CDR1 as TSWWSYY and CDR2 as QGS. Unmatched junction bases numbered 7, after V lost 0 bases and J lost 5 bases. CDR3 length: 17 amino acids. CDR3 bases: TGTGCTCTTGGGGAACTCCCACGACTGGGGGATACAGATAAACTCATCTTT. This translates into CALGELPRLGDTDKLIF.

This clone was observed a single time. The chain recombines TRDV1 with TRDJ1, with TRDD3 identical over 7 bases. Germline CDR1 TSWWSYY, CDR2 QGS. The CDR3 contains 19 residues. J lost 3 bases, V lost 1 base, and 17 bases had no gene match. The CDR3 nucleotides read TGTGCTCTTGGGGAACCCTTCTTCGTACTGGGGCCACGGTCCGATAAACTCATCTTT. This gives the protein CALGEPFFVLGPRSDKLIF.

The gene calls are TRDV1 and TRDJ1; 10 nucleotides agree with TRDD3. The germline V gene has CDR1 TSWWSYY and CDR2 QGS. The V and J ends lost 0 bases and 1 base, in that order; junction bases with no gene match: 20. The CDR3 spans 22 residues. CDR3 sequence reads: CALGELIPGRGSGDTSTDKLIF. The CDR3 DNA reads TGTGCTCTTGGGGAACTAATCCCAGGTCGAGGGTCGGGGGATACGAGCACCGATAAACTCATCTTT.

This clone was recorded a few times. This sequence joins TRDV1 and TRDJ1; D gene unclear. V shed 1 base and J shed 9 bases, with 24 bases lying between them. Germline CDR1 is TSWWSYY and CDR2 is QGS. The CDR3 consists of 17 residues. In DNA, the CDR3 is TGTGCTCTTGGGGAACATTTAATGGGAAACCCACTAGGGGAACTCATCTTT. This translates into CALGEHLMGNPLGELIF.

This chain links TRDV1 with TRDJ1; TRDD3 matches 12 bases. Germline CDR1 TSWWSYY, CDR2 QGS. With 0 bases clipped from V and 5 bases from J, the junction kept 22 bases outside the gene matches. The CDR3 length is 22 residues. The CDR3 DNA reads TGTGCTCTTGGGGAACTAGTAACCCGGCGCGCGGGTCTGGGGGATACGGGGGATAAACTCATCTTT. It codes for CALGELVTRRAGLGDTGDKLIF.

This clone was found a few times. The chain recombines TRDV1 with TRDJ1; D is undetermined. Trimming shortened V by 5 bases and J by 3 bases, and 16 bases separated the two germline ends. The CDR3 totals 15 residues. In germline, CDR1 is TSWWSYY, CDR2 QGS. This chain's CDR3 is CALGIRYPDADKLIF. CDR3 in DNA: TGTGCTCTTGGGATCAGGTACCCCGATGCCGATAAACTCATCTTT.

The gene calls are TRDV1 and TRDJ1, with 12 bases aligning to TRDD3. Germline loops: CDR1 TSWWSYY, CDR2 QGS. Trimming took 9 bases from V and 0 from J; bases not matched to a gene: 14. CDR3 size: 18 residues. CDR3 residues: CALRRPYWGIPNTDKLIF. CDR3 nucleotide sequence: TGTGCTCTACGACGGCCGTACTGGGGGATACCCAACACCGATAAACTCATCTTT.

The gene calls are TRDV1 and TRDJ1; 8 nucleotides line up with TRDD3. The V gene end was trimmed by 4 bases and the J gene end by 2 bases; junction bases not matched to a gene: 21. The CDR3 has 20 residues. Per germline, CDR1 TSWWSYY and CDR2 QGS. This CDR3 is CALGAPFPPLGGTTTDKLIF. The CDR3 nucleotides read TGTGCTCTTGGGGCCCCTTTTCCCCCACTGGGGGGGACTACGACCGATAAACTCATCTTT.

The chain carries TRDV1 and TRDJ1; D unclear. In germline, CDR1 is TSWWSYY, CDR2 QGS. The CDR3 has 15 residues. Trimming took 1 base from V and 2 from J, leaving 11 bases between them. CDR3 sequence: CALGEPQGETDKLIF. CDR3 DNA: TGTGCTCTTGGGGAACCCCAGGGTGAAACCGATAAACTCATCTTT.

The rearrangement joins TRDV1 to TRDJ1; possibly TRDD2 for D (5 bases). The CDR3 is made up of 19 amino acids. V was cut by 1 base and J by 3 bases, with 24 bases left in between. Per germline, CDR1 TSWWSYY and CDR2 QGS. For the CDR3, the DNA is TGTGCTCTTGGGGAACATGCCTACCGGTATGGGCTAGACGCCGATAAACTCATCTTT. Protein product: CALGEHAYRYGLDADKLIF.

This clone was counted once. The chain couples TRDV1 to TRDJ1; D remains ambiguous. CDR1 and CDR2 (germline): TSWWSYY, QGS. Trimming stripped 2 bases from V and 0 bases from J, with 16 bases between. This CDR3 spans 17 amino acids. CDR3 in amino acids: CALGEYVSSQYTDKLIF. CDR3 coding DNA: TGTGCTCTTGGGGAATATGTTTCATCCCAGTACACCGATAAACTCATCTTT.

This clone was seen only a few times. The chain recombines TRDV1 with TRDJ1; no firm D call. V shed 6 bases and J shed 3 bases, with 17 bases lying between them. This CDR3 is 15 amino acids long. CDR1 and CDR2 from the germline V gene are TSWWSYY and QGS. The chain's CDR3 is CALGALTERADKLIF. CDR3 sequence (DNA): TGTGCTCTTGGTGCACTAACTGAGCGGGCCGATAAACTCATCTTT.

The V gene is TRDV1, the J gene TRDJ2; no firm D call. Trimming pared 1 base from V and 0 bases from J, leaving 12 bases between. Looked up from germline, CDR1 is TSWWSYY and CDR2 is QGS. The CDR3 totals 17 residues. CDR3 loop: CALGERLRTALTAQLFF. The CDR3 DNA follows: TGTGCTCTTGGGGAACGCCTCCGGACAGCTTTGACAGCACAACTCTTCTTT.

The V and J genes are TRDV1 and TRDJ1; 8 positions match TRDD2. CDR3 length: 25 amino acids. Germline lookup yields CDR1 TSWWSYY and CDR2 QGS. The junction had 32 bases not matched to a gene; V was cut back by 2 bases and J by 0 bases. CDR3 protein: CALGESRVFLPPGTSQRGNTDKLIF. CDR3 in DNA: TGTGCTCTTGGGGAATCGCGGGTCTTCCTACCGCCAGGCACCTCACAAAGGGGGAACACCGATAAACTCATCTTT.